Shown below are 25 T cell receptor beta chains from a single sample sequenced in a study of blood T cell repertoires in COVID-19. The assay was immunoSEQ multiplex PCR, and TCRdb's table has in-frame clones only and misses some. The table includes about 46,000 clones, 70% to 90% detected once. The sequencing input was peripheral blood. Source of these receptors: a human donor in a cohort sampled during active COVID-19. The donor label of this sample is uncertain.

The V and J genes are TRBV5-8 and TRBJ1-3; the D is unclear. CDR1 and CDR2 (germline): SGHTS, YDEGEE. Trimming shortened V by 0 bases and J by 3 bases, and 13 bases separated the two germline ends. This CDR3 spans 16 amino acids. The CDR3 DNA sequence: TGTGCCAGCAGCTTGGTTCCGGGAGGGAGTGGAAACACCATATATTTT. Translation: CASSLVPGGSGNTIYF.

The CDR3 protein is CASSLWQNTGELFF. CDR3 in DNA: TGTGCCAGCAGCTTGTGGCAGAACACCGGGGAGCTGTTTTTT. This chain joins TRBV5-5 and TRBJ2-2; D is undetermined. The CDR3 length is 14 residues. The germline CDR1 and CDR2 sequences are SGHKS and YYEKEE (reference sequence). The ends were cut back, 1 base at V and 1 base at J, with 5 bases in the middle. Combining the CDR3 with reference TRBV5-5 and TRBJ2-2 gives the whole variable domain DAGVTQSPTHLIKTRGQQVTLRCSPISGHKSVSWYQQVLGQGPQFIFQYYEKEERGRGNFPDRFSARQFPNYSSELNVNALLLGDSALYLCASSLWQNTGELFFGEGSRLTVL.

The chain employs TRBV4-1 and TRBJ2-7; maybe TRBD2 (5 bases). This CDR3 is 16 amino acids long. Trimming cost V 2 bases and J 0 bases, with 14 bases left between them. The V gene's germline CDR1 is MGHRA and CDR2 YSYEKL. In nucleotides, the CDR3 is TGCGCCAGCAGCCAATCGGCCTCTAGCAGCTCCTACGAGCAGTACTTC. Amino acid sequence: CASSQSASSSSYEQYF.

This sequence joins TRBV2 and TRBJ1-6; possible D gene TRBD1, 5 bases. V was clipped by 4 bases and J by 7 bases, with 17 bases between them. From germline, CDR1 is SNHLY and CDR2 FYNNEI. This CDR3 comprises 16 residues. The CDR3, as DNA: TGTGCCAGCAGTGTAGAGGGAGGGACGTCAAATTCACCCCTCCACTTT. Residues: CASSVEGGTSNSPLHF.

This chain links TRBV18 with TRBJ2-7, with unresolved D. The CDR3 loop spans 13 amino acids. Trimming took off 6 bases at V and 3 bases at J, with 12 bases between the two ends. Germline loops: CDR1 KGHSH, CDR2 LQKENI. CDR3 bases: TGTGCCAGCTCCGTTGGAGAAGGCTACGAGCAGTACTTC. Translating gives CASSVGEGYEQYF.

The CDR3 bases are TGCGCCAGCAGCTTGGGCCGGTCTGGAAACACCATATATTTT. This codes for CASSLGRSGNTIYF. This sequence joins TRBV5-1 and TRBJ1-3; no firm D call. CDR3 size: 14 residues. The V end was cut by 0 bases, the J end by 1 base, with 5 bases between. Germline CDR1 reads SGHRS; CDR2 reads YFSETQ.

CDR3 region: CASSLPGQGSHTQYF. CDR3 coding DNA: TGTGCCAGCTCACTTCCGGGACAGGGATCTCATACGCAGTATTTT. The V call is TRBV18, the J call TRBJ2-3, with 9 bases matching TRBD1. Trimming took 4 bases from V and 7 from J; bases not matched to a gene: 9. This CDR3 is built from 15 residues. Germline-derived CDR1 and CDR2 are KGHSH and LQKENI.

The gene calls are TRBV28 and TRBJ2-1; a possible D gene is TRBD2 (7 bases). Trimming cost V 7 bases and J 0 bases, with 16 bases left between them. There are 16 residues in the CDR3. Germline-derived CDR1 and CDR2 are MDHEN and SYDVKM. The CDR3 bases are TGTGCCAGCACCCTGGGGGGGGGCCGCTCCTACAATGAGCAGTTCTTC. It yields the protein CASTLGGGRSYNEQFF.

The V and J genes are TRBV10-3 and TRBJ2-5, with 9 bases lining up with TRBD2. Germline V gene lookup returns CDR1 ENHRY and CDR2 SYGVKD. J lost 0 bases, V lost 6 bases, and 5 bases had no gene match. The CDR3 length is 15 residues. The chain's CDR3 is CAIRRGGSNQETQYF. The CDR3 DNA sequence: TGTGCCATCAGGCGGGGGGGCTCGAACCAAGAGACCCAGTACTTC.

The V call is TRBV5-1, the J call TRBJ2-2, with TRBD2 identical over 13 bases. The V and J ends lost 4 bases and 3 bases, in that order; junction bases with no gene match: 15. This CDR3 comprises 20 residues. CDR1 is SGHRS and CDR2 is YFSETQ in the germline V gene. The CDR3 coding sequence is TGCGCCAGCAGCCGAATTGATACCCGGACTAGCGGGGGTTACACCGGGGAGCTGTTTTTT. It translates to CASSRIDTRTSGGYTGELFF.

This clone was seen a single time. The CDR3 region has the DNA TGTGCCATCAGTGATCAGGGGGTGGGAGTCTACGAGCAGTACTTC. This sequence encodes CAISDQGVGVYEQYF. The genes are TRBV10-3 and TRBJ2-7, with 7 bases identical to TRBD1. The V and J ends lost 3 bases and 3 bases, in that order; junction bases with no gene match: 8. CDR1 ENHRY and CDR2 SYGVKD come from the germline V gene. The CDR3 spans 15 residues.

The chain links TRBV5-1 to TRBJ1-2; 7 positions agree with TRBD1. The CDR3 is made up of 12 amino acids. V was pared by 4 bases and J by 4 bases, with 1 base of the junction left unmatched. Per the germline V gene, CDR1 is SGHRS and CDR2 is YFSETQ. The CDR3 spells CASSRDSYGYTF. CDR3 DNA: TGCGCCAGCAGCAGGGACAGCTATGGCTACACCTTC.

The V and J genes are TRBV7-9 and TRBJ1-1; maybe TRBD1 (5 bases). This CDR3 comprises 14 residues. In germline, CDR1 is SEHNR, CDR2 FQNEAQ (reference sequence). Between the trimmed V and J ends, which lost 2 bases and 5 bases, there was a span of 12 bases. The CDR3 is CASSLKGVYTEAFF. The CDR3 DNA sequence: TGTGCCAGCAGCTTAAAAGGGGTTTATACTGAAGCTTTCTTT.

V gene TRBV3-1 (or the pseudogene TRBV3-2) combines with J gene TRBJ2-7, with unresolved D. Trimming pared 4 bases from V and 3 bases from J, leaving 7 bases between. The CDR3 is 12 amino acids. The V gene's germline CDR1 is LGHDT and CDR2 YNNKEL (reference sequence). The CDR3 loop reads CASSRQVYEQYF. CDR3 coding DNA: TGTGCCAGCAGCCGGCAGGTCTACGAGCAGTACTTC.

The V call is TRBV19, the J call TRBJ1-1; D is ambiguous. The CDR3 has 13 residues. Per the germline V gene, CDR1 is LNHDA and CDR2 is SQIVND (reference sequence). Trimming pared 5 bases from V and 4 bases from J, leaving 11 bases between. The DNA for the CDR3 is TGTGCCAGTAGTTCGACTTCCTCCACTGAAGCTTTCTTT. As protein: CASSSTSSTEAFF.

V gene TRBV10-3 combines with J gene TRBJ2-7, with 7 bases aligning to TRBD1. Looked up from germline, CDR1 is ENHRY and CDR2 is SYGVKD. The CDR3 is 15 amino acids. Trimming removed 4 bases from V and 3 bases from J; junction bases left unmatched: 9. CDR3 DNA: TGTGCCATCAGTGGGGGGACCAGGGGGTTCTACGAGCAGTACTTC. Protein product: CAISGGTRGFYEQYF.

The V gene is TRBV6-5, the J gene TRBJ2-1, with a weak D call TRBD1 (6 bases). The germline V gene encodes CDR1 MNHEY and CDR2 SVGAGI. This CDR3 comprises 14 residues. V lost 4 bases, J lost 7 bases, and 14 bases lay in between. Written as DNA, the CDR3 is TGTGCCAGCAGTTTAGGGGGTCTAAGGAATGAGCAGTTCTTC. As protein: CASSLGGLRNEQFF.

The V and J genes are TRBV5-5 and TRBJ2-1, with TRBD1 matching over 8 bases. This CDR3 has 16 amino acids. The trim removed 6 bases at V and 0 bases at J, leaving 8 bases unmatched. Per germline, CDR1 SGHKS and CDR2 YYEKEE (reference sequence). The CDR3 reads CASNPQGASSYNEQFF. In nucleotides, the CDR3 is TGTGCCAGCAACCCGCAGGGGGCTAGCTCCTACAATGAGCAGTTCTTC.

This clone was observed once. V and J are TRBV4-1 and TRBJ1-5; maybe TRBD1 (5 bases). V shed 1 base and J shed 6 bases, with 7 bases lying between them. The CDR3 extends over 13 amino acids. Germline CDR1 reads MGHRA; CDR2 reads YSYEKL. The CDR3 sequence is CASSQAGSQPQHF. The CDR3 bases are TGCGCCAGCAGCCAAGCAGGGTCTCAGCCCCAGCATTTT.

The V gene is TRBV5-1, the J gene TRBJ2-1, with D maybe TRBD2 (6 bases). Germline V CDR1 and CDR2: SGHRS, YFSETQ. The CDR3 has 13 residues. Trimming removed 4 bases from V and 9 bases from J, with 14 bases in between. This CDR3 reads CASSVPGDGEQFF. CDR3 nucleotides: TGCGCCAGCAGCGTGCCGGGGGATGGTGAGCAGTTCTTC. The full variable domain, rest sourced from reference TRBV5-1 and TRBJ2-1, is KAGVTQTPRYLIKTRGQQVTLSCSPISGHRSVSWYQQTPGQGLQFLFEYFSETQRNKGNFPGRFSGRQFSNSRSEMNVSTLELGDSALYLCASSVPGDGEQFFGPGTRLTVL.

V usage is TRBV13 and J usage is TRBJ2-2; TRBD2 matches 14 bases. This CDR3 spans 17 amino acids. V trimming: 5 bases; J trimming: 3 bases; junction bases outside the gene matches: 5. The germline CDR1 and CDR2 sequences are PRHDT and FYEKMQ (reference sequence). The DNA for the CDR3 is TGTGCCAGCAGCCGACTAGCGGGGGGGCCGGACACCGGGGAGCTGTTTTTT. As protein: CASSRLAGGPDTGELFF.

The chain employs TRBV29-1 and TRBJ1-1, with D possibly being TRBD1 (6 bases). The CDR3 totals 13 residues. CDR1 and CDR2 (germline): SQVTM, ANQGSEA. V was trimmed by 6 bases and J by 0 bases, leaving 11 bases between them. Written as DNA, the CDR3 is TGCAGCGTCAACAGGGATATGAACACTGAAGCTTTCTTT. Residues: CSVNRDMNTEAFF.

The J gene is TRBJ1-1, the V gene TRBV19; D gene uncertain. Germline V lookup: CDR1 LNHDA, CDR2 SQIVND (reference sequence). The CDR3 is 15 amino acids. V lost 6 bases and J 4 bases, leaving 18 bases between the germline ends. This chain's CDR3 is CASSPPGWVGTEAFF. The CDR3 DNA follows: TGTGCCAGTAGCCCCCCGGGGTGGGTGGGCACTGAAGCTTTCTTT.

The chain joins TRBV7-9 to TRBJ2-6; D is unresolved. Germline lookup yields CDR1 SEHNR and CDR2 FQNEAQ (reference sequence). V lost 7 bases, J lost 0 bases, and 7 bases lay in between. There are 14 residues in the CDR3. As DNA, the CDR3 is TGTGCCAGCACCTCCTTCTCTGGGGCCAACGTCCTGACTTTC. The encoded protein is CASTSFSGANVLTF.

The rearrangement links TRBV28 to TRBJ1-5; D is perhaps TRBD1 (5 bases). V lost 7 bases, J lost 4 bases, and 17 bases lay in between. The germline CDR1 and CDR2 sequences are MDHEN and SYDVKM. The CDR3 covers 15 residues. The CDR3 nucleotides read TGTGCCAGCACCCGCGGGGGAAGCCTTAATCAGCCCCAGCATTTT. Amino acids: CASTRGGSLNQPQHF.